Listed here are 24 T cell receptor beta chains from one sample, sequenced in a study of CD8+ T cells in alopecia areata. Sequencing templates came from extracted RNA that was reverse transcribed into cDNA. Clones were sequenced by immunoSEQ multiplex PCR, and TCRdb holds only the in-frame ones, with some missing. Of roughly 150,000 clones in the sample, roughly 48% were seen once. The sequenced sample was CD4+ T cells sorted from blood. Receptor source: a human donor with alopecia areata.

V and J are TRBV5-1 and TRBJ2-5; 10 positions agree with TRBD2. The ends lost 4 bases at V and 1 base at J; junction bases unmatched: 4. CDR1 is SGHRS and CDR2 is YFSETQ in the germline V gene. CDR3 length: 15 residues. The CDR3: CASSLAGVIQETQYF. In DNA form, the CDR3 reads TGCGCCAGCAGCCTAGCGGGAGTAATCCAAGAGACCCAGTACTTC.

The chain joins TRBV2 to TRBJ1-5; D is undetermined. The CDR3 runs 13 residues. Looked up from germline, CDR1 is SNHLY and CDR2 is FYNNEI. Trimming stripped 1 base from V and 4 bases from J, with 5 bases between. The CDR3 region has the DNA TGTGCCAGCAGTGAAGAGGTTAATCAGCCCCAGCATTTT. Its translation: CASSEEVNQPQHF.

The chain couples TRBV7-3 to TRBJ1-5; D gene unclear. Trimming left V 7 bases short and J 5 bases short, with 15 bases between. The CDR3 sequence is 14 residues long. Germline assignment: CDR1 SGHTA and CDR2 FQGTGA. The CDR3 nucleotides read TGTGCCAGCACCATTGGGAGATCCGATCAGCCCCAGCATTTT. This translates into CASTIGRSDQPQHF.

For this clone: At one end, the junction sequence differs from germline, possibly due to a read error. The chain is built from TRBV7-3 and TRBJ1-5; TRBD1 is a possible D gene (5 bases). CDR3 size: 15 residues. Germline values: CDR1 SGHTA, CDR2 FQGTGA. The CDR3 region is CASSLTGVGNQPQHF. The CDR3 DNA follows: TGTGCCAGCAGCCTAACAGGAGTTGGCAATCAGCCCCAGCATTTT.

The CDR3: CSVETGVTGELFF. The CDR3 nucleotides are TGCAGCGTTGAGACAGGGGTGACCGGGGAGCTGTTTTTT. The chain recombines TRBV29-1 with TRBJ2-2; 8 bases are a match to TRBD1. Germline CDR1 reads SQVTM; CDR2 reads ANQGSEA. The ends lost 3 bases at V and 5 bases at J; junction bases unmatched: 2. The CDR3 loop spans 13 amino acids.

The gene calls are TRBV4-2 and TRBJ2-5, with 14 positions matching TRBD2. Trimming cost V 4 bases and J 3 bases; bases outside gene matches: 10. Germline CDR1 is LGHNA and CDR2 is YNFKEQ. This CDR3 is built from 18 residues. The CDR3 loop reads CASSRTSLGLAGEETQYF. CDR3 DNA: TGTGCCAGCAGCCGAACCTCCCTGGGACTAGCGGGAGAAGAGACCCAGTACTTC.

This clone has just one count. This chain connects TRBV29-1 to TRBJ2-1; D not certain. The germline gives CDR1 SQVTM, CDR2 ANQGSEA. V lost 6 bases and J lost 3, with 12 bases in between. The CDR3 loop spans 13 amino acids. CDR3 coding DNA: TGCAGCGTCCGGAACAGTTTCTACAATGAGCAGTTCTTC. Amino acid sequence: CSVRNSFYNEQFF.

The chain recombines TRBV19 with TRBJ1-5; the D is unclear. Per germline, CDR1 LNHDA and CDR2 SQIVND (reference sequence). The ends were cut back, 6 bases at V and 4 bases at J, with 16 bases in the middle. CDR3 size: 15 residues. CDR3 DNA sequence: TGTGCCAGTAGCCGATCGAACGGTCTAAATCAGCCCCAGCATTTT. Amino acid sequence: CASSRSNGLNQPQHF.

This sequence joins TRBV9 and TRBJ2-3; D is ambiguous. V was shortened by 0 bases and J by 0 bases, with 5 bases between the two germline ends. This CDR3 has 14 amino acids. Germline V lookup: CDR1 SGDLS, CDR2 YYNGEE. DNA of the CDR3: TGTGCCAGCAGCGTAGGACAAAGCACAGATACGCAGTATTTT. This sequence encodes CASSVGQSTDTQYF.

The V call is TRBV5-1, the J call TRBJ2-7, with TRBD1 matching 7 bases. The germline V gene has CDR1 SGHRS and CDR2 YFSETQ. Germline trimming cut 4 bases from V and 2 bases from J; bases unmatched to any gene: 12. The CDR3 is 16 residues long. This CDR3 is CASSRRSGTDPYEQYF. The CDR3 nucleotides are TGCGCCAGCAGCCGCCGAAGTGGGACAGACCCCTACGAGCAGTACTTC. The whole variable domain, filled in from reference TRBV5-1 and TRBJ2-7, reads KAGVTQTPRYLIKTRGQQVTLSCSPISGHRSVSWYQQTPGQGLQFLFEYFSETQRNKGNFPGRFSGRQFSNSRSEMNVSTLELGDSALYLCASSRRSGTDPYEQYFGPGTRLTVT.

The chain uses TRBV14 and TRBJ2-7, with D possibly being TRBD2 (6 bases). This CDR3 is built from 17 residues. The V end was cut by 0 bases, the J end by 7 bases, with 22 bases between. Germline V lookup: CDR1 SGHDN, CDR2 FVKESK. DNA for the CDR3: TGTGCCAGCAGCCAAGAGGCCGGCGGGACCACTATGGGGGAGCAGTACTTC. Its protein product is CASSQEAGGTTMGEQYF.

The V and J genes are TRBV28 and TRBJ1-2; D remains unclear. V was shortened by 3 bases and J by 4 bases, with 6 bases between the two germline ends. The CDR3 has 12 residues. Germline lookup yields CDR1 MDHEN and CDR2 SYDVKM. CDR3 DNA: TGTGCCAGCAGTTTCGGTGGCTATGGCTACACCTTC. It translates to CASSFGGYGYTF.

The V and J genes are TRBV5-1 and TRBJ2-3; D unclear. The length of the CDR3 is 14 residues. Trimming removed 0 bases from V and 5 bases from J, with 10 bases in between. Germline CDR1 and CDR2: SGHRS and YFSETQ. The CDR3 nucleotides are TGCGCCAGCAGCTTGGGTGCGAATGAAGATACGCAGTATTTT. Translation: CASSLGANEDTQYF. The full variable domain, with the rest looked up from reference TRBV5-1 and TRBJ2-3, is KAGVTQTPRYLIKTRGQQVTLSCSPISGHRSVSWYQQTPGQGLQFLFEYFSETQRNKGNFPGRFSGRQFSNSRSEMNVSTLELGDSALYLCASSLGANEDTQYFGPGTRLTVL.

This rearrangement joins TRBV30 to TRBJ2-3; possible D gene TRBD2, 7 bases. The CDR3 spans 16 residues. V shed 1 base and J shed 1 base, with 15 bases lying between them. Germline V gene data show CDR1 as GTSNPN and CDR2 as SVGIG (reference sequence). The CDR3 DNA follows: TGTGCCTGGAGTGCGGGGGGCTTGATCGGCACAGATACGCAGTATTTT. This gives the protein CAWSAGGLIGTDTQYF.

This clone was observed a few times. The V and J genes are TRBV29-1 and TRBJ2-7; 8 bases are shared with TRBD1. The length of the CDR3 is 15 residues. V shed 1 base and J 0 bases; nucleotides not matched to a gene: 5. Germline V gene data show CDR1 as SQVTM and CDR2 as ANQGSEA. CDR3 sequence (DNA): TGCAGCGTTGAAGGGGGGACAGGATTCTCCTACGAGCAGTACTTC. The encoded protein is CSVEGGTGFSYEQYF.

CDR3 region: CASSLGPTDTQYF. CDR3 sequence (DNA): TGCGCCAGCAGCTTGGGTCCCACAGATACGCAGTATTTT. The chain uses TRBV5-1 and TRBJ2-3; D remains unclear. The CDR3 contains 13 residues. Deletions cut 0 bases from V and 2 bases from J, with 4 bases between. The germline V gene encodes CDR1 SGHRS and CDR2 YFSETQ.

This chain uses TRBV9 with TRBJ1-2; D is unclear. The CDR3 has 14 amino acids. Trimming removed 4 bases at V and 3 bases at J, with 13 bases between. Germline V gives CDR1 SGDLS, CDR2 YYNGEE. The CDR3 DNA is TGTGCCAGCAGCCAGTCGGAGGCCGACTATGGCTACACCTTC. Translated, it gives CASSQSEADYGYTF.

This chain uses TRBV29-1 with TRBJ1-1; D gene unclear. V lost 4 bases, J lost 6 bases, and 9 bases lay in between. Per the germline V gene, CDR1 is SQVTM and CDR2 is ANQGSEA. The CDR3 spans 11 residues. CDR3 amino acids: CSVGRGSEAFF. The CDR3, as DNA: TGCAGCGTTGGTCGGGGATCTGAAGCTTTCTTT. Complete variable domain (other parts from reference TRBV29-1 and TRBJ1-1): SAVISQKPSRDICQRGTSLTIQCQVDSQVTMMFWYRQQPGQSLTLIATANQGSEATYESGFVIDKFPISRPNLTFSTLTVSNMSPEDSSIYLCSVGRGSEAFFGQGTRLTVV.

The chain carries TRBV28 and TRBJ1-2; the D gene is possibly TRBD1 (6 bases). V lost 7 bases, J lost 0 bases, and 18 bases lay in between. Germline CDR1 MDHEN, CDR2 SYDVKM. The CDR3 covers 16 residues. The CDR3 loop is CASTRGGGLTNYGYTF. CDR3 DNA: TGTGCCAGCACCAGGGGAGGTGGTCTCACTAACTATGGCTACACCTTC.

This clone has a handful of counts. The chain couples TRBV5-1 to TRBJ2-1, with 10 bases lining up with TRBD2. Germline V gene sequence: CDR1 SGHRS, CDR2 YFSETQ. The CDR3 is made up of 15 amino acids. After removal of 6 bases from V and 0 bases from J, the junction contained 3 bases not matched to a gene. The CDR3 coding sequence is TGCGCCAGCACCGTAGCGGGAGGCTCCTACAATGAGCAGTTCTTC. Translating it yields CASTVAGGSYNEQFF.

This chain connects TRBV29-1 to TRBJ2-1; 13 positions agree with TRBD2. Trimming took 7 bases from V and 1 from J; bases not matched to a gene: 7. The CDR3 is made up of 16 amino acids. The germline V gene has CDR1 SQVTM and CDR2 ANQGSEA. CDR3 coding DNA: TGCAGCGGATCGAGGACTAGCGGGAGTTCCTACAATGAGCAGTTCTTC. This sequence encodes CSGSRTSGSSYNEQFF.

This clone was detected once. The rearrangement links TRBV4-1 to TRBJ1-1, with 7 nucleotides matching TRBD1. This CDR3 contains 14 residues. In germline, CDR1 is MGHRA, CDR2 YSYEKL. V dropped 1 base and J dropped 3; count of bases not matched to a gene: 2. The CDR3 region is CASSQGDRDTEAFF. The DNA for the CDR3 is TGCGCCAGCAGCCAAGGCGACAGGGACACTGAAGCTTTCTTT.

This CDR3 is CASSEEGLAGGEQFF. The CDR3 bases are TGTGCCAGCAGTGAAGAGGGGCTAGCGGGAGGCGAGCAGTTCTTC. The chain employs TRBV2 and TRBJ2-1, with 11 positions matching TRBD2. This CDR3 has 15 amino acids. The J segment lost 10 bases and the V segment lost 1 base, leaving 6 bases of the junction unmatched. CDR1 is SNHLY, CDR2 FYNNEI, per germline.

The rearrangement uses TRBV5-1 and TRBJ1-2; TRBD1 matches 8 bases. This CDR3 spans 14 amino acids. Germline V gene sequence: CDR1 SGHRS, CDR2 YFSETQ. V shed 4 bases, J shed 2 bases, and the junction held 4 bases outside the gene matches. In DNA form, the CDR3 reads TGCGCCAGCAGCACCGGACAGGGAAACTATGGCTACACCTTC. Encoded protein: CASSTGQGNYGYTF.